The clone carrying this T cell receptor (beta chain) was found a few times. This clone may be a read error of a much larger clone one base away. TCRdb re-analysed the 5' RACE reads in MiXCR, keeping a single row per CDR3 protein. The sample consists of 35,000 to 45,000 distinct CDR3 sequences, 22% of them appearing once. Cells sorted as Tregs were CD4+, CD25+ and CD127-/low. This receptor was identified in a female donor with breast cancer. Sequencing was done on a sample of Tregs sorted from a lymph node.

This chain's CDR3 is CASGQMPGTFNYGYTF. As DNA, the CDR3 is TGTGCCAGCGGTCAGATGCCGGGGACGTTTAACTATGGCTACACCTTC. The chain couples TRBV6-1 to TRBJ1-2; D is possibly TRBD1 (5 bases). The CDR3 is made up of 16 amino acids. CDR1 is MNHNS and CDR2 is SASEGT in the germline V gene. V gave up 8 bases and J gave up 1 base, with 20 bases separating them.